Only one count was recorded for the clone carrying this T cell receptor (beta chain). Assay used: immunoSEQ multiplex PCR; TCRdb lists only in-frame clones, some missing. The repertoire holds 15,000 to 20,000 clones, with 65% to 85% as singletons. The data were obtained in a study of ipilimumab plus nivolumab after autologous stem cell transplantation. Through week 26, nivolumab 3 mg/kg IV was given weeks 1, 4, 7, 10, then biweekly. The germline V gene encodes CDR1 SGHRS and CDR2 YFSETQ. Trimming took off 1 base at V and 3 bases at J, with 10 bases between the two ends. The CDR3 has 14 amino acids. Here the sequenced sample was PBMCs, taken in a trial of ipilimumab plus nivolumab as post-transplant consolidation. The clonotype originates from a male donor with diffuse large B-cell lymphoma. The V gene is TRBV5-1, the J gene TRBJ1-2, with D tentatively TRBD1 (5 bases). CDR3 in DNA: TGCGCCAGCAGCTTGTCGCAGGGAGACTATGGCTACACCTTC. Residues: CASSLSQGDYGYTF.